These 27 T cell receptor beta chains originate from one sample sequenced in a study of T cell responses to AZD1222 COVID-19 vaccine. Libraries were prepared by immunoSEQ multiplex PCR; TCRdb keeps only in-frame clonotypes and omits some of them. The repertoire holds roughly 98,000 clones, with about 90% as singletons. Sequencing was performed on peripheral blood, taken 28 days after the second AZD1222 dose. Source of these receptors: an adult who received the AZD1222 COVID-19 vaccine.

In its sample, this clone was seen once. The chain links TRBV5-1 to TRBJ1-1; 9 bases match TRBD1. The germline V gene has CDR1 SGHRS and CDR2 YFSETQ. CDR3 length equals 13 residues. The trim removed 4 bases at V and 6 bases at J, leaving 4 bases unmatched. The CDR3 reads CASSQTGGSEAFF. In nucleotides, the CDR3 is TGCGCCAGCAGCCAAACAGGGGGCTCTGAAGCTTTCTTT.

The genes are TRBV2 and TRBJ1-6; D remains ambiguous. Trimming left V 8 bases short and J 9 bases short, with 17 bases between. Looked up from germline, CDR1 is SNHLY and CDR2 is FYNNEI. This CDR3 has 14 residues. CDR3 loop: CASQETGVGSPLHF. Here the CDR3 DNA reads TGTGCCAGCCAGGAGACGGGAGTCGGTTCACCCCTCCACTTT.

V gene TRBV19 combines with J gene TRBJ2-7, with 9 bases aligning to TRBD1. The CDR3 contains 15 residues. J gave up 3 bases and V 5 bases, and 8 bases lay outside the gene matches. CDR1 is LNHDA, CDR2 SQIVND, per germline (reference sequence). Written as DNA, the CDR3 is TGTGCCAGTAGTTCACCGGGACAGGGTGGCTACGAGCAGTACTTC. It codes for CASSSPGQGGYEQYF.

This clone was seen only once. The V call is TRBV3-1 (or the pseudogene TRBV3-2), the J call TRBJ1-1; D unresolved. The CDR3 extends over 16 amino acids. Germline V gives CDR1 LGHDT, CDR2 YNNKEL (reference sequence). Trimming removed 2 bases from V and 5 bases from J, with 18 bases in between. The CDR3 DNA reads as TGTGCCAGCAGCCAACTCCCATGGGGAGGGAGGACTGAAGCTTTCTTT. Its translation is CASSQLPWGGRTEAFF.

This clone has a single count. The genes are TRBV2 and TRBJ2-7, with 7 positions matching TRBD1. After removal of 8 bases from V and 1 base from J, the junction contained 11 bases not matched to a gene. This CDR3 has 15 residues. From germline, CDR1 is SNHLY and CDR2 FYNNEI. In DNA, the CDR3 is TGTGCCAGCGGGGTTTCCGGGACAGTATCCTACGAGCAGTACTTC. It is translated as CASGVSGTVSYEQYF.

The chain combines TRBV29-1 with TRBJ1-3; D gene ambiguous. Trimming removed 5 bases at V and 3 bases at J, with 8 bases between. From germline, CDR1 is SQVTM and CDR2 ANQGSEA. The CDR3 contains 12 residues. Here the CDR3 DNA reads TGCAGCGTTAGGGTCGTTGGAAACACCATATATTTT. Protein: CSVRVVGNTIYF.

The rearrangement joins TRBV9 to TRBJ1-1, with D uncertain. The length of the CDR3 is 15 residues. Looked up from germline, CDR1 is SGDLS and CDR2 is YYNGEE. V dropped 0 bases and J dropped 1 base, with 10 bases sitting between them. DNA for the CDR3: TGTGCCAGCAGCGTAGCCGGGGTCCAGAACACTGAAGCTTTCTTT. This sequence encodes CASSVAGVQNTEAFF.

The J gene is TRBJ1-4, the V gene TRBV29-1, with a weak D call TRBD1 (5 bases). The CDR3 is 12 amino acids. Germline V gives CDR1 SQVTM, CDR2 ANQGSEA. Trimming stripped 6 bases from V and 7 bases from J, with 12 bases between. The CDR3 DNA is TGCAGCGTGAGGTGGGACGGTGAAAAACTGTTTTTT. Encoded protein: CSVRWDGEKLFF.

The chain joins TRBV6-5 to TRBJ1-2; 10 bases are shared with TRBD1. V lost 3 bases, J lost 4 bases, and 5 bases stayed unmatched. The length of the CDR3 is 15 residues. Germline lookup yields CDR1 MNHEY and CDR2 SVGAGI. The CDR3 sequence: CASSYRGQGSYGYTF. The CDR3 nucleotides are TGTGCCAGCAGTTATCGGGGACAGGGGAGCTATGGCTACACCTTC.

The rearrangement links TRBV5-1 to TRBJ1-3, with TRBD1 matching over 8 bases. The CDR3 covers 17 residues. Germline CDR1 is SGHRS and CDR2 is YFSETQ. With V trimmed by 0 bases and J by 4 bases, 9 bases remained unmatched. The CDR3 coding sequence is TGCGCCAGCAGCTTGGAAGGGGTCAGGGGGCGAGGAAACACCATATATTTT. Protein sequence: CASSLEGVRGRGNTIYF.

The chain uses TRBV29-1 and TRBJ2-1; no definite D call. V lost 3 bases and J lost 3, with 3 bases in between. This CDR3 spans 11 amino acids. CDR1 and CDR2 from the germline V gene are SQVTM and ANQGSEA. CDR3 protein: CSVDSYNEQFF. The DNA of the CDR3 is TGCAGCGTTGATAGCTACAATGAGCAGTTCTTC.

The chain recombines TRBV5-1 with TRBJ2-7; tentative D call: TRBD2 (5 bases). The V and J ends lost 4 bases and 1 base respectively, with 18 bases between them. The length of the CDR3 is 16 residues. From germline, CDR1 is SGHRS and CDR2 YFSETQ. The CDR3 reads CASSAREGQTSYEQYF. DNA of the CDR3: TGCGCCAGCAGCGCCCGGGAAGGGCAGACTTCCTACGAGCAGTACTTC.

In this sample, this clone turned up a few times. The chain couples TRBV7-9 to TRBJ2-1; 7 nucleotides align to TRBD2. V dropped 1 base and J dropped 6; count of bases not matched to a gene: 6. Germline V gene lookup returns CDR1 SEHNR and CDR2 FQNEAQ (reference sequence). The CDR3 has 15 residues. Here the CDR3 reads CASSLGTRTSNEQFF. Here the CDR3 DNA reads TGTGCCAGCAGCTTAGGGACTAGAACATCCAATGAGCAGTTCTTC.

The rearrangement uses TRBV2 and TRBJ2-7; D may be TRBD2 (6 bases). Germline CDR1 and CDR2: SNHLY and FYNNEI. V was shortened by 5 bases and J by 2 bases, with 10 bases between the two germline ends. CDR3 size: 13 residues. CDR3 sequence: CASSTGVPYEQYF. In DNA, the CDR3 is TGTGCCAGCAGTACGGGAGTCCCCTACGAGCAGTACTTC.

This clone was counted only a few times. The gene calls are TRBV12-3 or TRBV12-4 and TRBJ1-3, with D possibly being TRBD1 (6 bases). CDR3 size: 13 residues. With 10 bases removed from V and 5 bases from J, the gap between germline ends came to 15 bases. DNA for the CDR3: TGTGCCAAGACCACAGGGTCTCGAAACACCATATATTTT. Its translation: CAKTTGSRNTIYF.

This clone was seen a single time. This chain links TRBV3-1 (or the pseudogene TRBV3-2) with TRBJ1-1, with D hard to call. The CDR3 has 18 amino acids. Per the germline V gene, CDR1 is LGHDT and CDR2 is YNNKEL (reference sequence). V was cut by 3 bases and J by 5 bases, with 25 bases left in between. DNA of the CDR3: TGTGCCAGCAGCCACCTCCCCCGGGCCCCTTCAGTAGGGACTGAAGCTTTCTTT. Amino acids: CASSHLPRAPSVGTEAFF.

This chain links TRBV10-1 with TRBJ2-1, with D perhaps TRBD2 (7 bases). The germline V and J ends were trimmed by 10 bases and 3 bases, with 19 bases remaining between them. Germline V gene data show CDR1 as WNHNN and CDR2 as SYGVQD (reference sequence). The CDR3 contains 15 residues. The CDR3, as DNA: TGCGCCAACAAGGGGGGGGAAAGGGGCTACAATGAGCAGTTCTTC. Amino acid sequence: CANKGGERGYNEQFF.

The chain employs TRBV27 and TRBJ2-7; D perhaps matches TRBD2 (5 bases). Trimming took off 0 bases at V and 5 bases at J, with 8 bases between the two ends. CDR3 length equals 13 residues. Germline CDR1 and CDR2: MNHEY and SMNVEV (reference sequence). CDR3 DNA sequence: TGTGCCAGCAGTTTATCGGTGGGAGACGAGCAGTACTTC. Protein: CASSLSVGDEQYF.

This chain links TRBV9 with TRBJ2-5; TRBD2 matches at 7 bases. The CDR3 is 15 residues long. Germline trimming cut 2 bases from V and 7 bases from J; bases unmatched to any gene: 11. Germline V CDR1 and CDR2: SGDLS, YYNGEE. The chain's CDR3 is CASSVGEGVPGTQYF. CDR3 nucleotides: TGTGCCAGCAGCGTCGGGGAGGGAGTACCAGGGACCCAGTACTTC.

V and J are TRBV21-1 and TRBJ1-3; the D call in the table, TRBD1, was not verified against the DNA. TRBV21-1 is designated a pseudogene. The CDR3 is 16 residues long. Here the CDR3 reads CASSKQGKVSGNTIYF. The CDR3 bases are TGTGCCAGCAGCAAACAGGGAAAAGTCTCTGGAAACACCATATATTTT.

The J gene is TRBJ2-3, the V gene TRBV18; 10 nucleotides align to TRBD1. Per the germline V gene, CDR1 is KGHSH and CDR2 is LQKENI. V shed 6 bases, J shed 5 bases, and the junction held 8 bases outside the gene matches. This CDR3 spans 15 amino acids. The CDR3 is CASSPDRGAGDTQYF. The DNA for the CDR3 is TGTGCCAGCTCCCCGGACAGGGGGGCCGGAGATACGCAGTATTTT.

This chain links TRBV7-9 with TRBJ1-3; possibly TRBD1 for D (5 bases). V gave up 2 bases and J gave up 0 bases, with 14 bases separating them. Germline assignment: CDR1 SEHNR and CDR2 FQNEAQ (reference sequence). This CDR3 spans 17 amino acids. The CDR3 loop is CASSLSGQSSSGNTIYF. The CDR3 DNA is TGTGCCAGCAGCTTATCGGGGCAGAGCTCCTCTGGAAACACCATATATTTT. The full variable domain, completed using reference TRBV7-9 and TRBJ1-3, is DTGVSQNPRHKITKRGQNVTFRCDPISEHNRLYWYRQTLGQGPEFLTYFQNEAQLEKSRLLSDRFSAERPKGSFSTLEIQRTEQGDSAMYLCASSLSGQSSSGNTIYFGEGSWLTVV.

The chain uses TRBV30 and TRBJ2-1; D ambiguous. The germline V gene has CDR1 GTSNPN and CDR2 SVGIG (reference sequence). Trimming took off 4 bases at V and 9 bases at J, with 16 bases between the two ends. The CDR3 has 13 amino acids. CDR3 protein: CAWTTDILSEQFF. The CDR3 region has the DNA TGTGCCTGGACGACGGATATCTTGAGTGAGCAGTTCTTC.

The chain is built from TRBV24-1 and TRBJ1-1; weak D call: TRBD1 (5 bases). The germline V gene has CDR1 KGHDR and CDR2 SFDVKD. Trimming took off 1 base at V and 6 bases at J, with 8 bases between the two ends. The CDR3 is made up of 13 amino acids. The CDR3 sequence: CATSDFSGAEAFF. The CDR3 DNA is TGTGCCACCAGTGATTTCTCGGGGGCTGAAGCTTTCTTT.

The CDR3 DNA reads TGTGCCAGCAGTACACAGGGAGGCGGCTACACCTTC. Translating gives CASSTQGGGYTF. The chain has TRBV2 and TRBJ1-2, with D maybe TRBD1 (6 bases). The CDR3 runs to 12 residues. Trimming removed 5 bases at V and 8 bases at J, with 12 bases between. Germline-derived CDR1 and CDR2 are SNHLY and FYNNEI. The variable domain in full, with the rest retrieved from reference TRBV2 and TRBJ1-2, is EPEVTQTPSHQVTQMGQEVILRCVPISNHLYFYWYRQILGQKVEFLVSFYNNEISEKSEIFDDQFSVERPDGSNFTLKIRSTKLEDSAMYFCASSTQGGGYTFGSGTRLTVV.

This rearrangement joins TRBV28 to TRBJ2-7; no firm D call. The CDR3 sequence is 13 residues long. The germline V gene has CDR1 MDHEN and CDR2 SYDVKM. Between the trimmed V and J ends, which lost 5 bases and 3 bases, there was a span of 11 bases. The chain's CDR3 is CASSPGWVYEQYF. CDR3 DNA: TGTGCCAGCAGTCCCGGGTGGGTCTACGAGCAGTACTTC. The full variable domain, in which reference TRBV28 and TRBJ2-7 provide the parts outside the CDR3, is DVKVTQSSRYLVKRTGEKVFLECVQDMDHENMFWYRQDPGLGLRLIYFSYDVKMKEKGDIPEGYSVSREKKERFSLILESASTNQTSMYLCASSPGWVYEQYFGPGTRLTVT.

This chain connects TRBV6-5 to TRBJ1-1; D remains unclear. The CDR3 has 11 amino acids. V lost 6 bases and J 6 bases, leaving 8 bases between the germline ends. Germline-derived CDR1 and CDR2 are MNHEY and SVGAGI. The CDR3 sequence is CASRGPAEAFF. The DNA of the CDR3 is TGTGCCAGCAGAGGGCCCGCTGAAGCTTTCTTT.